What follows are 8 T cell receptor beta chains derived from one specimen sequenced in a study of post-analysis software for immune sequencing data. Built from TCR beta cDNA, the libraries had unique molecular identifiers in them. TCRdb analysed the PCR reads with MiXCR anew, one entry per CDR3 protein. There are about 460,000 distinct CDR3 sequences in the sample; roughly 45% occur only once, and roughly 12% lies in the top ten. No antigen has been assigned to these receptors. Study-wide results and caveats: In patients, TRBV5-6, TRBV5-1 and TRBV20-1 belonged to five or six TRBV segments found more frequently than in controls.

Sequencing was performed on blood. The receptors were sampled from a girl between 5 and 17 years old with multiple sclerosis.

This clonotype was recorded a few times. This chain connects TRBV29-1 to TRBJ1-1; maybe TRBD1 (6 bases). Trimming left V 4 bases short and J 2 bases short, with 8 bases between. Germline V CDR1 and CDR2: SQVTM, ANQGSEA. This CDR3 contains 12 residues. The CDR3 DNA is TGCAGCGTTGTACAGGGAAACACTGAAGCTTTCTTT. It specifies CSVVQGNTEAFF.

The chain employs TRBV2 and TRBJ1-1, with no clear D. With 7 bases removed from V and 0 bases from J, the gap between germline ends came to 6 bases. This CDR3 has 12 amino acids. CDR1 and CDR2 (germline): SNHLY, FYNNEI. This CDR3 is CASTFVNTEAFF. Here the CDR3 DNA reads TGTGCCAGCACCTTCGTGAACACTGAAGCTTTCTTT. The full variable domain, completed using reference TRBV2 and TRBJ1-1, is EPEVTQTPSHQVTQMGQEVILRCVPISNHLYFYWYRQILGQKVEFLVSFYNNEISEKSEIFDDQFSVERPDGSNFTLKIRSTKLEDSAMYFCASTFVNTEAFFGQGTRLTVV.

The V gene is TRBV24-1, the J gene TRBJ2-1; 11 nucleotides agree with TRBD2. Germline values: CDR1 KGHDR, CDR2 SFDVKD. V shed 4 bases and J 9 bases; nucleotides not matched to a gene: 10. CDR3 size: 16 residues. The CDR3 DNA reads TGTGCCACCAGTGACCCGACTAGCGGGATGAGTAGTGAGCAGTTCTTC. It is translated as CATSDPTSGMSSEQFF.

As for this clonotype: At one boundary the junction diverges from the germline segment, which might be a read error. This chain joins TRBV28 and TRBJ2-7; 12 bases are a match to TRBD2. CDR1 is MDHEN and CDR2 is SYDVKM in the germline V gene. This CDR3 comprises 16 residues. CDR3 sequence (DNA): TGTGCCAGCACCACGCTTGCTAGCGGGGGGGCTTACGAGCAGTACTTT. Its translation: CASTTLASGGAYEQYF.

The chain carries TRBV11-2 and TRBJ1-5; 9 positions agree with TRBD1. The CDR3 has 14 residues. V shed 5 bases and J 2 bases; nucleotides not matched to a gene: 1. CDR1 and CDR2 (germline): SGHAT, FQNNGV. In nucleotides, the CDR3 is TGTGCCAGCAGCACAGGGGGCCGCAATCAGCCCCAGCATTTT. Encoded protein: CASSTGGRNQPQHF.

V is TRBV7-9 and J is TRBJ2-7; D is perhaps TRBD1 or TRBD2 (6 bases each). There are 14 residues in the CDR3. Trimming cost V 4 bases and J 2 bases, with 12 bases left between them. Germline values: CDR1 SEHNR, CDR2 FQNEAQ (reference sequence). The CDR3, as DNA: TGTGCCAGCAGCTCATCGGGGGACACCTACGAGCAGTACTTC. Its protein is CASSSSGDTYEQYF.

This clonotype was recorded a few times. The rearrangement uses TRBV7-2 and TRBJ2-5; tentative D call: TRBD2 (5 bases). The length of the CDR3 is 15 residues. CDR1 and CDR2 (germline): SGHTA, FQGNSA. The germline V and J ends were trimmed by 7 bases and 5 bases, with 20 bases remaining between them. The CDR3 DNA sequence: TGTGCCAGCACCTCTGTGGGGAGCCGTGGGGAGACCCAGTACTTC. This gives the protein CASTSVGSRGETQYF.

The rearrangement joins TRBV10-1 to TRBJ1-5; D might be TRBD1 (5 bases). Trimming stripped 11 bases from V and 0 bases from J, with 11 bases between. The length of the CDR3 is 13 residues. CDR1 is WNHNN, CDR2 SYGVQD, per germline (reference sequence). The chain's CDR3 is CALRDLSNQPQHF. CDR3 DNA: TGCGCCCTAAGGGACCTTAGCAATCAGCCCCAGCATTTT.